This T cell receptor (beta chain) was found in a study of blood T cell repertoires in COVID-19. Study-level information: COVID-19 samples from acute and convalescent phases originated in the United States, Italy and Spain.

Authors' methods: It was from reference gene primer amplification that nucleated cell counts were estimated. TCRdb's table, derived via immunoSEQ multiplex PCR, lists solely in-frame clones and lacks some. V and J calls and clone size are given by that table; D and trimming were obtained from the DNA. The sample consists of a few hundred thousand clones, over 80% of them appearing once. Germline loops: CDR1 ENHRY, CDR2 SYGVKD. Trimming cost V 6 bases and J 7 bases, with 7 bases left between them. The CDR3 is 11 residues long. The TCR originated in a man aged 55 to 70 who had recovered from COVID-19. The sequencing sample was made of peripheral blood. This chain joins TRBV10-3 and TRBJ2-1; D gene uncertain. In DNA form, the CDR3 reads TGTGCCATCAGCCCCGGGAATGAGCAGTTCTTC. This codes for CAISPGNEQFF.